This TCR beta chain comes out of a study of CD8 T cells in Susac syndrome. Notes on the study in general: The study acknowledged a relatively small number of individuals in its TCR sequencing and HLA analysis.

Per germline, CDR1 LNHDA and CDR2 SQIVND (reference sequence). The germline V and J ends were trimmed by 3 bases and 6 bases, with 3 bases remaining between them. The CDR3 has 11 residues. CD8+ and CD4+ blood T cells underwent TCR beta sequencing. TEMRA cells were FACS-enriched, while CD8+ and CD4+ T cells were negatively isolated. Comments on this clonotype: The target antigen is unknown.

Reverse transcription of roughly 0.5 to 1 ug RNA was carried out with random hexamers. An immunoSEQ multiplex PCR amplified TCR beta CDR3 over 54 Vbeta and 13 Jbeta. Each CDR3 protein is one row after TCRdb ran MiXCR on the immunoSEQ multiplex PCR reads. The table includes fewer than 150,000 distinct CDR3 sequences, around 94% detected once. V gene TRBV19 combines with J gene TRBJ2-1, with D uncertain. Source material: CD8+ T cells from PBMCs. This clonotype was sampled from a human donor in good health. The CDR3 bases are TGTGCCAGTAGTATCAGCAATGAGCAGTTCTTC. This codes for CASSISNEQFF.